This TCR beta chain is drawn from a study of blood T cell repertoires in COVID-19. The authors' processing: It was from reference gene primer amplification that nucleated cell counts were estimated. Measured with immunoSEQ multiplex PCR; TCRdb has only the in-frame clones, and not every one. V and J calls and clone size are those listed in that table; D and trimming were worked out from the DNA. The table lists roughly 200,000 clones, 88% of them singletons. Germline V gene lookup returns CDR1 SGHRS and CDR2 YFSETQ. The CDR3 is 13 residues long. The ends were cut back, 1 base at V and 5 bases at J, with 10 bases in the middle.

The clonotype was recovered from a middle-aged man with active or convalescent COVID-19. Sample: peripheral blood. V and J are TRBV5-1 and TRBJ2-7, with a possible D match to TRBD2 (5 bases). The CDR3 region is CASSLRGPHEQYF. DNA of the CDR3: TGCGCCAGCAGCTTGCGGGGTCCCCACGAGCAGTACTTC.